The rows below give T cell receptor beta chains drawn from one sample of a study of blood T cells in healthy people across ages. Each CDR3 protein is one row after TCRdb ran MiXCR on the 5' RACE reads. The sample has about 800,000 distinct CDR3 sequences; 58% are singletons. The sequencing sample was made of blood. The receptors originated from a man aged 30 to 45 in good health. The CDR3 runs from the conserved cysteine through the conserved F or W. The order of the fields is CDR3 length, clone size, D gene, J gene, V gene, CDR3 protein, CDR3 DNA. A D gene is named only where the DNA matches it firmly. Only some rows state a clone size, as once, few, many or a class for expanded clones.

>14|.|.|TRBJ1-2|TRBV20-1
CSATIPGTRYGYTF
TGCAGTGCTACCATTCCAGGAACTCGCTATGGCTACACCTTC
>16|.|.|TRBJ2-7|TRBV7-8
CASSSRPGLSSYEQYF
TGTGCCAGCAGCAGTCGCCCCGGGCTAAGCTCCTACGAGCAGTACTTC
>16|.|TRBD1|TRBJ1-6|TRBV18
CASSPEQGGSNSPLHF
TGTGCCAGCTCACCAGAACAGGGGGGAAGTAATTCACCCCTCCACTTT
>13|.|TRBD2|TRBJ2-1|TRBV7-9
CASSLGEGDEQFF
TGTGCCAGCAGCTTAGGGGAGGGCGACGAGCAGTTCTTC
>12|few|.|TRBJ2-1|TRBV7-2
CASSLPDHPQFF
TGTGCCAGCAGCTTACCGGACCACCCACAGTTCTTC
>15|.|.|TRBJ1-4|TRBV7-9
CASSHRTRANEKLFF
TGTGCCAGCAGCCACCGGACCAGGGCTAATGAAAAACTGTTTTTT
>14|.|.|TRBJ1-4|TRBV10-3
CAISGGVADEKLFF
TGTGCCATCAGTGGGGGGGTTGCGGATGAAAAACTGTTTTTT
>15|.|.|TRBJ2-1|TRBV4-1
CASSHPLERDNEQFF
TGCGCCAGCAGCCACCCTTTAGAGCGGGACAATGAGCAGTTCTTC
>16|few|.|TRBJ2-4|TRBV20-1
CSARPRGVLAKNIQYF
TGCAGTGCTAGACCCCGTGGGGTACTAGCCAAAAACATTCAGTACTTC
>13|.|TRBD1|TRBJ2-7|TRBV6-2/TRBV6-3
CATMDRISYEQYF
TGTGCCACCATGGACAGGATAAGCTACGAGCAGTACTTC
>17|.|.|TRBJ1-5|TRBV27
CASSLRAGANYNQPQHF
TGTGCCAGCAGTTTGCGGGCCGGGGCAAACTACAATCAGCCCCAGCATTTT
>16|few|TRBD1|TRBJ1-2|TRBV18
CASSPPSGQGNYGYTF
TGTGCCAGCTCACCACCTTCCGGACAGGGCAACTATGGCTACACCTTC
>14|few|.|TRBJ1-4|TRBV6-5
CASTKAQGYEKLFF
TGTGCCAGCACTAAAGCGCAGGGGTATGAAAAACTGTTTTTT
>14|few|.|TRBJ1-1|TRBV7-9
CASSSPDSYTEAFF
TGTGCCAGCAGCTCCCCTGACAGCTACACTGAAGCTTTCTTT
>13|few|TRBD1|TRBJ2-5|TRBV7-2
CASGLGQQETQYF
TGTGCCAGCGGCTTGGGACAGCAAGAGACCCAGTACTTC
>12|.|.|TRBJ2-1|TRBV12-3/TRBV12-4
CASRGTGETQFF
TGTGCCAGCAGAGGGACTGGTGAGACCCAGTTCTTC
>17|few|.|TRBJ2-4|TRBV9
CASSSPGDRPGENIQYF
TGTGCCAGCAGCTCACCGGGGGACCGGCCAGGGGAAAACATTCAGTACTTC
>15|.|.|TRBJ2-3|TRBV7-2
CASSLEDRTRDTQYF
TGTGCCAGCAGCTTAGAGGACAGGACTAGAGATACGCAGTATTTT
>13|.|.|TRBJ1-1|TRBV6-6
CASSYGADVPAFF
TGTGCCAGCAGTTACGGAGCGGACGTTCCGGCTTTCTTT
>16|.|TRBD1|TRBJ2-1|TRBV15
CATSRPDRGLKNEQFF
TGTGCCACCAGCAGGCCAGACAGGGGACTCAAAAATGAGCAGTTCTTC
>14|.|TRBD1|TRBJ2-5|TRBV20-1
CSATWDSPFGEQYF
TGCAGTGCCACGTGGGACAGCCCCTTCGGGGAGCAGTACTTC
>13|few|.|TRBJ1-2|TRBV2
CASSGRINYGYTF
TGTGCCAGCAGTGGGAGGATTAACTATGGCTACACCTTC
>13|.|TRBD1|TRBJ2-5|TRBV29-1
CSGGQGNHGIQYF
TGCAGCGGGGGACAGGGGAACCACGGTATCCAGTACTTC
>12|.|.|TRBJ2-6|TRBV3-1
CASNLGVDVLTF
TGTGCCAGCAACCTGGGAGTCGACGTCCTGACTTTC
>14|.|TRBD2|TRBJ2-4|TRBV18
CASSPGLDLNIQYF
TGTGCCAGCTCACCGGGACTAGACCTAAACATTCAGTACTTC